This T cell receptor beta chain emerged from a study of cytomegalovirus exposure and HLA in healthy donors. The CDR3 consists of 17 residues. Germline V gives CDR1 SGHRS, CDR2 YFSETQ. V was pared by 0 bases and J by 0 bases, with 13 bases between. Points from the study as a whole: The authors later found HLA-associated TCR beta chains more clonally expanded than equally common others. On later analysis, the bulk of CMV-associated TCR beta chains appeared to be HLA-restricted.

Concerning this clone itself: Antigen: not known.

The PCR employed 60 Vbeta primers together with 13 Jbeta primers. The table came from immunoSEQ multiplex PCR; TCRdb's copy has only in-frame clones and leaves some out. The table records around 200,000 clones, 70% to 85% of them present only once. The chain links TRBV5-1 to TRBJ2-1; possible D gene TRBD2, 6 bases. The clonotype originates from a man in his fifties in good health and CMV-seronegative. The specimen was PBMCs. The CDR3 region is CASSLVSGPSSYNEQFF. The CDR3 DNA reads TGCGCCAGCAGCTTGGTTAGCGGACCGAGCTCCTACAATGAGCAGTTCTTC.